The sequence of this T cell receptor beta chain was determined in a study of T cells in pancreatic ductal adenocarcinoma. Study conclusions and caveats: Mean clonality was about 0.12 in tumors and roughly 0.066 in blood, not significantly different. Blood had more productive templates and around 8.6-fold more unique clonotypes than tumor.

Of note for this clone: Its antigen is unidentified.

Selected pancreatic ductal adenocarcinoma patients had undergone surgery without neoadjuvant therapy. Method: immunoSEQ multiplex PCR; TCRdb's copy keeps in-frame clones and lacks some. This table has over 90,000 clones, around 96% appearing once. Trimming shortened V by 0 bases and J by 7 bases, and 10 bases separated the two germline ends. The CDR3 spans 14 residues. Germline V gives CDR1 SNHLY, CDR2 FYNNEI. V is TRBV2 and J is TRBJ1-5; perhaps TRBD1 as D (5 bases). What was sequenced was PBMCs. The TCR sequence derives from a human donor with pancreatic ductal adenocarcinoma. CDR3 sequence: CASSEASRGQPQHF. The CDR3 DNA reads as TGTGCCAGCAGTGAAGCTTCCCGGGGGCAGCCCCAGCATTTT.